What follows is one TCR beta chain and its context. Libraries were prepared by immunoSEQ multiplex PCR; TCRdb keeps only in-frame clonotypes and omits some of them. The sample lists 120,000 to 150,000 clones, more than 85% occurring once. The sample is drawn from a study of cytotoxic CD8 clonotypes in ibrutinib-treated CLL. Whole-study context: Patients attained 25 or so partial and 2 complete responses; at median approximately 68 months, roughly 15 remained remitted while 12 progressed.

Trimming shortened V by 4 bases and J by 1 base, and 13 bases separated the two germline ends. CDR3 length equals 15 residues. Germline CDR1 MNHNY, CDR2 SVGAGI (reference sequence). The sequence came from a human donor with chronic lymphocytic leukemia. Sequences were derived from PBMCs, sampled after 12 months of ibrutinib treatment. The chain links TRBV6-6 to TRBJ1-1; no reliable D call. The CDR3, as DNA: TGTGCCAGCAGTTTAACGCGGGATGCGAACACTGAAGCTTTCTTT. Amino acid sequence: CASSLTRDANTEAFF.